The 23 T cell receptor beta chains listed next were all sequenced from one sample in a study of blood T cells in healthy people across ages. The second PCR ran about 6 to 12 cycles with a sample-barcoded 5' primer and J-beta primers. TCRdb reanalysed the 5' RACE reads using MiXCR and keeps one entry per CDR3 protein. This table holds about 810,000 distinct CDR3 sequences, approximately 35% found once. What was sequenced was blood. These receptors came from a man younger than 35 in good health.

This clonotype has at least ten counts. Just one base apart from a much larger clone, this may be a read error. This sequence joins TRBV6-2 or TRBV6-3 and TRBJ2-1, with TRBD2 matching over 9 bases. The CDR3 covers 14 residues. V was pared by 8 bases and J by 6 bases, with 8 bases of the junction left unmatched. Per germline, CDR1 MNHEY and CDR2 SVGEGT. DNA of the CDR3: TGTGCCAGCGCCGGGGGACTAGCCTCCAATGAGCAGTTCTTC. This codes for CASAGGLASNEQFF.

Of note for this clonotype: This may be a read error, as it is one base from a much larger clone. Since the CDR3 does not end with the conserved phenylalanine or tryptophan, this likely comes from a read error. The chain is built from TRBV29-1 and TRBJ2-4; possibly TRBD2 for D (5 bases). The CDR3 has 15 residues. V was clipped by 0 bases and J by 9 bases, with 18 bases between them. From germline, CDR1 is SQVTM and CDR2 ANQGSEA. The CDR3 nucleotides read TGCAGCGTTGAAGAAGGTGGGAGAGCTTGGCCCATTCAGTACTGC. Amino acid sequence: CSVEEGGRAWPIQYC.

This clonotype appeared many times. This sequence joins TRBV2 and TRBJ2-4; no clear D gene. The germline gives CDR1 SNHLY, CDR2 FYNNEI. The CDR3 covers 12 residues. The V end lost 4 bases, the J end lost 6 bases, and 7 bases lay between the germline ends. This CDR3 is CASSVGVNIQYF. CDR3 nucleotides: TGTGCCAGCAGTGTCGGTGTAAACATTCAGTACTTC.

A word on this clonotype: A single base separates this from a much larger clone, so it may be a read error. This chain connects TRBV6-4 to TRBJ2-1; D is possibly TRBD2 (6 bases). CDR1 is MRHNA and CDR2 is SNTAGT in the germline V gene. The CDR3 is 15 residues long. V was shortened by 0 bases and J by 2 bases, with 8 bases between the two germline ends. The CDR3 is CASSDSAGPYNEQFF. CDR3 nucleotide sequence: TGTGCCAGCAGTGACTCAGCGGGCCCCTACAATGAGCAGTTCTTC.

In regard to this clonotype: With a much larger clone just one base away, this may be a read error. V is TRBV5-1 and J is TRBJ2-7, with a weak D call TRBD1 (6 bases). This CDR3 has 15 residues. Germline-derived CDR1 and CDR2 are SGHRS and YFSETQ. Trimming removed 3 bases at V and 3 bases at J, with 16 bases between. In nucleotides, the CDR3 is TGCGCCAGCAGCTGGGAAGGGGGACACGTCTACGAGCAGTACTTC. Translated, it gives CASSWEGGHVYEQYF.

This clonotype was detected only a few times. V and J are TRBV7-7 and TRBJ2-3; D is possibly TRBD2 (5 bases). The CDR3 contains 15 residues. CDR1 SSHAT and CDR2 FNYEAQ come from the germline V gene (reference sequence). V lost 2 bases, J lost 2 bases, and 11 bases lay in between. CDR3 bases: TGTGCCAGCAGCTTAAGCCTAGCCGACACAGATACGCAGTATTTT. It specifies CASSLSLADTDTQYF.

This clonotype was detected a few times. The J gene is TRBJ2-3, the V gene TRBV7-2; perhaps TRBD2 as D (5 bases). This CDR3 spans 15 amino acids. Germline CDR1 is SGHTA and CDR2 is FQGNSA. V lost 1 base, J lost 2 bases, and 10 bases lay in between. The CDR3 nucleotides are TGTGCCAGCAGCTTAGTCGGGATAAACACAGATACGCAGTATTTT. As protein: CASSLVGINTDTQYF.

The chain combines TRBV7-2 with TRBJ2-2, with 8 positions matching TRBD1. With 4 bases clipped from V and 0 bases from J, the junction kept 4 bases outside the gene matches. This CDR3 spans 16 amino acids. Germline V gene lookup returns CDR1 SGHTA and CDR2 FQGNSA. As DNA, the CDR3 is TGTGCCAGCAGCTCACCAGGGGGCCCGAACACCGGGGAGCTGTTTTTT. Protein product: CASSSPGGPNTGELFF. The full variable domain, completed using reference TRBV7-2 and TRBJ2-2, is GAGVSQSPSNKVTEKGKDVELRCDPISGHTALYWYRQSLGQGLEFLIYFQGNSAPDKSGLPSDRFSAERTGGSVSTLTIQRTQQEDSAVYLCASSSPGGPNTGELFFGEGSRLTVL.

This clonotype was picked up many times. The rearrangement joins TRBV21-1 to TRBJ2-3. TRBV21-1 is a documented pseudogene. The CDR3 is 13 amino acids. The CDR3 region has the DNA TGTGCCGGCCAGCGGATGAACACAGATACGCAGTATTTT. Protein product: CAGQRMNTDTQYF.

In this sample, this clonotype turned up a few times. This chain joins TRBV12-3 or TRBV12-4 and TRBJ1-1, with D uncertain. This CDR3 has 14 amino acids. Trimming stripped 6 bases from V and 0 bases from J, with 11 bases between. The CDR3 reads CASSQTTVNTEAFF. CDR3 bases: TGTGCCAGCAGCCAAACTACAGTGAACACTGAAGCTTTCTTT.

The V call is TRBV7-9, the J call TRBJ2-4; 11 bases align to TRBD1. The V gene end was trimmed by 5 bases and the J gene end by 1 base; junction bases not matched to a gene: 10. From germline, CDR1 is SEHNR and CDR2 FQNEAQ (reference sequence). This CDR3 has 18 amino acids. In nucleotides, the CDR3 is TGTGCCAGCAGCCCCGGGACAGGGGGGCCGATGGCCAAAAACATTCAGTACTTC. This sequence encodes CASSPGTGGPMAKNIQYF.

V gene TRBV19 combines with J gene TRBJ2-1, with TRBD1 matching over 7 bases. Germline V gene data show CDR1 as LNHDA and CDR2 as SQIVND (reference sequence). J lost 7 bases, V lost 8 bases, and 8 bases had no gene match. CDR3 size: 13 residues. The CDR3 DNA is TGTGCCAGTCGAAAGGGGGCTCAGAATGAGCAGTTCTTC. Its protein product is CASRKGAQNEQFF.

The J gene is TRBJ1-1, the V gene TRBV3-1; D may be TRBD1 (5 bases). Germline V gene sequence: CDR1 LGHDT, CDR2 YNNKEL (reference sequence). V lost 3 bases, J lost 2 bases, and 13 bases lay in between. The CDR3 extends over 15 amino acids. The CDR3 reads CASSQVGGENTEAFF. CDR3 bases: TGTGCCAGCAGCCAGGTCGGGGGGGAAAACACTGAAGCTTTCTTT.

The J gene is TRBJ2-3, the V gene TRBV10-3; D not certain. CDR3 size: 15 residues. Germline CDR1 is ENHRY and CDR2 is SYGVKD. Trimming pared 0 bases from V and 5 bases from J, leaving 12 bases between. Here the CDR3 DNA reads TGTGCCATCAGTGAGTCGAAGTCCCGGATAGATACGCAGTATTTT. This codes for CAISESKSRIDTQYF.

V gene TRBV2 combines with J gene TRBJ2-1; the D gene could be TRBD1 or TRBD2 (6 bases each). Germline CDR1 SNHLY, CDR2 FYNNEI. The CDR3 runs 14 residues. Trimming took off 11 bases at V and 1 base at J, with 15 bases between the two ends. CDR3 coding DNA: TGTGCCTGCCGTAGGGGGGTATCCTACAATGAGCAGTTCTTC. Its translation: CACRRGVSYNEQFF.

This clonotype was recorded only once. V usage is TRBV4-3 and J usage is TRBJ2-1, with D perhaps TRBD1 (5 bases). The CDR3 contains 16 residues. Germline V lookup: CDR1 LGHNA, CDR2 YSLEER. V gave up 1 base and J gave up 7 bases, with 17 bases separating them. The DNA of the CDR3 is TGCGCCAGCAGCCAAGGTGACAGTCAGGTCAGGAATGAGCAGTTCTTC. Protein sequence: CASSQGDSQVRNEQFF.

The chain combines TRBV3-1 with TRBJ1-1, with a weak D call TRBD1 (6 bases). V dropped 4 bases and J dropped 3 bases, with 12 bases sitting between them. CDR1 and CDR2 (germline): LGHDT, YNNKEL (reference sequence). This CDR3 contains 14 residues. CDR3 loop: CASSLQDSHTEAFF. The CDR3 DNA reads as TGTGCCAGCAGCCTTCAGGACAGTCACACTGAAGCTTTCTTT.

The chain employs TRBV6-1 and TRBJ2-2; TRBD1 matches at 10 bases. Trimming at V came to 6 bases and at J to 2 bases, leaving 0 bases not matched to a gene. This CDR3 has 14 amino acids. Germline assignment: CDR1 MNHNS and CDR2 SASEGT. CDR3 sequence (DNA): TGTGCCAGCAGGACAGGGGGCAACACCGGGGAGCTGTTTTTT. This sequence encodes CASRTGGNTGELFF.

The chain is built from TRBV11-2 and TRBJ1-3; 7 nucleotides align to TRBD1. CDR1 is SGHAT, CDR2 FQNNGV, per germline. The CDR3 totals 17 residues. The ends lost 1 base at V and 11 bases at J; junction bases unmatched: 17. CDR3 sequence reads: CASSLAPGTEMKQAIYF. CDR3 DNA sequence: TGTGCCAGCAGCTTAGCCCCAGGGACAGAGATGAAACAAGCCATATATTTT.

Turning to this clonotype: This may arise from a read error, as a much more abundant clone is one base away. The J gene is TRBJ2-5, the V gene TRBV4-2; tentative D call: TRBD1 (6 bases). V lost 0 bases, J lost 11 bases, and 28 bases lay in between. This CDR3 spans 18 amino acids. In germline, CDR1 is LGHNA, CDR2 YNFKEQ. CDR3 region: CASSQDLVWDTNLDEQYF. In DNA form, the CDR3 reads TGTGCCAGCAGCCAAGATTTAGTGTGGGACACTAATCTCGATGAGCAGTACTTC.

For this clonotype: A single base separates this from a much larger clone, so it may be a read error. The V and J genes are TRBV10-3 and TRBJ2-3, with a weak D call TRBD2 (6 bases). Trimming cost V 10 bases and J 0 bases, with 8 bases left between them. This CDR3 has 12 residues. The germline CDR1 and CDR2 sequences are ENHRY and SYGVKD. The CDR3 sequence: CATRDSTDTQYF. In DNA form, the CDR3 reads TGTGCCACGCGGGACAGCACAGATACGCAGTATTTT.

The chain's CDR3 is CASSQEWGADEQYF. CDR3 coding DNA: TGTGCCAGCAGCCAAGAATGGGGGGCGGACGAGCAGTACTTC. The chain uses TRBV14 and TRBJ2-5, with D tentatively TRBD1 or TRBD2 (6 bases each). The DNA end is a closer match to TRBJ2-7, so the J assignment may be wrong. The CDR3 spans 14 residues. Germline V gene lookup returns CDR1 SGHDN and CDR2 FVKESK.

This clonotype was detected a few times. The V and J genes are TRBV7-9 and TRBJ1-1; no clear D. With 4 bases removed from V and 3 bases from J, the gap between germline ends came to 9 bases. Germline assignment: CDR1 SEHNR and CDR2 FQNEAQ (reference sequence). The CDR3 runs 13 residues. The CDR3 reads CASSSDGDTEAFF. CDR3 bases: TGTGCCAGCAGCTCGGACGGAGACACTGAAGCTTTCTTT.